The present T cell receptor (beta chain) was sequenced within a study of T cell repertoires in cytomegalovirus infection. Study background: CMV infection and matching HLA type were both indicated by public TCR beta signatures. Regarding the study as a whole: The study found HLA-C-restricted CMV-specific TCR beta clonotypes dominating the ex vivo response.

Only one count was recorded for this clonotype. Its antigen is as yet unknown. Each CDR3 protein is one row after TCRdb ran MiXCR on the reads. The table includes 450,000 to 650,000 distinct CDR3 sequences, almost 40% detected once. The CDR3 has 15 residues. V was trimmed by 4 bases and J by 0 bases, leaving 10 bases between them. The germline V gene has CDR1 SGHTA and CDR2 FQGNSA. This sequence was found in a human donor in good health (CMV status not recorded). Some clones in this sample may be carry-over from other donors' samples. This sample comprised cultured PBMCs, obtained from culture after CMV antigen stimulation. V usage is TRBV7-2 and J usage is TRBJ1-3; D may be TRBD1 (5 bases). CDR3 sequence: CASSSRGGSGNTIYF. CDR3 sequence (DNA): TGTGCCAGCAGCTCTCGGGGGGGCTCTGGAAACACCATATATTTT.